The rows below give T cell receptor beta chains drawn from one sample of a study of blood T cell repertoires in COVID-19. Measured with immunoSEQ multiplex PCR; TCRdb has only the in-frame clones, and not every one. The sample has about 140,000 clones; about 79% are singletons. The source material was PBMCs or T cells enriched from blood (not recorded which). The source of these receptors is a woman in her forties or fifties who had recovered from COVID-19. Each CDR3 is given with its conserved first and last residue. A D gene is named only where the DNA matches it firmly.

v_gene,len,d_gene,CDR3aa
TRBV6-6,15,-,CASRSGKVPQETQYF
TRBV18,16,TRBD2,CASSPGTSGSQETQYF
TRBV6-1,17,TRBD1,CASSEAGQGAKNQPQHF
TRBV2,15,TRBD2,CASQTSGSSYNEQFF
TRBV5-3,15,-,CARSLIGDSNQPQHF
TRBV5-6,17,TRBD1,CASSWSGQGLPGNTIYF
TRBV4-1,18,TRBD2,CASSQETISGGQPREQYF
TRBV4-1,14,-,CASSQEVASNEQFF
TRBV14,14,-,CASSIPGLGNTIYF
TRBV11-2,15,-,CASSFTGSYNSPLHF
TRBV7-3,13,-,CASSLEIDQPQHF
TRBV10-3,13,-,CAISEYKGTEAFF
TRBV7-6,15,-,CASSLDRGSGSPLHF
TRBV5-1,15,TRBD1,CASSLDGTGGQPQHF
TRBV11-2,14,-,CASSPTGLLYEQYF
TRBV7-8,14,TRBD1,CASSNDRANTEAFF
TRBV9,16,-,CASSPRFRAVKNIQYF
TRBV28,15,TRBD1,CASSVGDRRTDTQYF
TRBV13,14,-,CASSLGEANEKLFF
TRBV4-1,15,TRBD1,CASRQQGTSTGELFF
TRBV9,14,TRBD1,CASSSTGGFGELFF
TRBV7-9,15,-,CASTLRGAGNTEAFF
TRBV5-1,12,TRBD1,CASSGQALGYTF
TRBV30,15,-,CAWSTGGPAGNTIYF
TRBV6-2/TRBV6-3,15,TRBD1,CASSSASGQGSEAFF
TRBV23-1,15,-,CASSQNGITNQPQHF
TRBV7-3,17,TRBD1,CASSPRGNRGSFYGYTF
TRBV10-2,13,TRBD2,CASRGTSTGELFF
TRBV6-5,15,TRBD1,CASSSPGQGDYEQYF
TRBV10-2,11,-,CASSEAFGYTF
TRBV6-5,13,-,CASSPRVAYGYTF
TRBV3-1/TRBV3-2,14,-,CASSQGGTRNGYTF
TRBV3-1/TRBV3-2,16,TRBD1,CASSQRQGGETYGYTF
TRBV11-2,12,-,CASSFSRDGYTF
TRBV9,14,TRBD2,CASSVGAGGYEQYF
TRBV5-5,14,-,CASSLSGTGNTIYF
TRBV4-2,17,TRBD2,CASSQDLLAGGIGELFF
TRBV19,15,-,CASSIGLPSTDTQYF
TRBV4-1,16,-,CASSHTGTTLSYGYTF
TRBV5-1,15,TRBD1,CASSSGTATNEKLFF
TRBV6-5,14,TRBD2,CASLAGGPGGELFF
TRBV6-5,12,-,CASSYTKYGYTF
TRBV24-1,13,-,CATSDAGFKTQYF
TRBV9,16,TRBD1,CASSVGPGQGSTEAFF
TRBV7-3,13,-,CASQQGVSGELFF
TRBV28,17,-,CASSPIVGASYNSPLHF
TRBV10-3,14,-,CAIKGEASTDTQYF
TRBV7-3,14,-,CASTFSPGANVLTF
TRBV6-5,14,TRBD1,CASSYGQGEDTQYF
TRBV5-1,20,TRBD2,CASSLGPGLAGSSSYNEQFF
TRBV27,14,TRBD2,CASKYGRATDTQYF
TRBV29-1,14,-,CSVEVGRRYGEAFF
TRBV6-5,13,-,CAAWGGAGEGYTF